This TCR beta chain is from a study of a mutant IDH1 vaccine in newly diagnosed glioma. As for the study in general: Radiotherapy, temozolomide, or both had been given previously, and both were given to most. V12 fell at week 35 and V13, the study end, at week 47.

Measured with immunoSEQ multiplex PCR; TCRdb has only the in-frame clones, and not every one. The profile shows some 58,000 clones, roughly 80% of them singletons. As for this clone: What it recognizes is unknown.

The V segment lost 2 bases and the J segment 5 bases; nucleotides outside the gene matches: 15. From germline, CDR1 is SEHNR and CDR2 FQNEAQ (reference sequence). This CDR3 comprises 18 residues. Indicated time point: week 35, safety follow-up. The vaccine gave 300 ug of a 20-mer mutant IDH1 peptide subcutaneously per dose. The sample was PBMCs, taken from a glioma patient whose treatment included an IDH1 peptide vaccine. The receptor's source is a man aged 35 to 55 with glioma. The rearrangement links TRBV7-9 to TRBJ2-5, with 9 positions matching TRBD1. CDR3 DNA sequence: TGTGCCAGCAGCTTATACCCCATGACAGGGGGGGTTTATGAGACCCAGTACTTC. It is translated as CASSLYPMTGGVYETQYF.